This T cell receptor beta chain was captured in a study of cytomegalovirus exposure and HLA in healthy donors. Study outcomes and limitations: The study put some 160 TCR beta chains on its list as cytomegalovirus-associated. Specificity of three CMV-associated chains for CMV antigens was verified in vitro. As was reported, the classifier diagnosed cytomegalovirus status with high specificity and sensitivity. Across donors, most TCRs were seen rarely, yet some public ones were widespread.

V was clipped by 5 bases and J by 0 bases, with 20 bases between them. From germline, CDR1 is SEHNR and CDR2 FQNEAQ (reference sequence). The CDR3 sequence is 17 residues long. Note on this clone: Its target is unknown.

The assay was immunoSEQ multiplex PCR, and TCRdb's table has in-frame clones only and misses some. This table has fewer than 200,000 clones, about 80% appearing once. This TCR derives from a woman under 30 in good health and CMV-seropositive. J is TRBJ2-7 and V is TRBV7-9; D gene uncertain. Specimen: PBMCs. The CDR3: CASSPLPGERNSYEQYF. CDR3 DNA: TGTGCCAGCAGCCCTCTCCCTGGTGAGCGAAACTCCTACGAGCAGTACTTC. The entire variable domain, with the rest obtained from reference TRBV7-9 and TRBJ2-7, is as follows: DTGVSQNPRHKITKRGQNVTFRCDPISEHNRLYWYRQTLGQGPEFLTYFQNEAQLEKSRLLSDRFSAERPKGSFSTLEIQRTEQGDSAMYLCASSPLPGERNSYEQYFGPGTRLTVT.